Shown below are 2 T cell receptor beta chains from a single sample sequenced in a study of CD8 T cells in Susac syndrome. The authors reverse transcribed 0.5 to 1 ug RNA with random hexamers. One entry per CDR3 protein, called by TCRdb with MiXCR from the immunoSEQ multiplex PCR reads. Here the sample spans around 170,000 distinct CDR3 sequences, approximately 95% being singletons. Input material: CD4+ T cells from PBMCs. Source of these receptors: a human donor with Susac syndrome.

The CDR3 region is CSVQTASPANYGYTF. The CDR3 DNA is TGCAGCGTACAGACAGCGTCGCCAGCTAACTATGGCTACACCTTC. The chain employs TRBV29-1 and TRBJ1-2, with D maybe TRBD1 (5 bases). V was pared by 6 bases and J by 0 bases, with 17 bases between. This CDR3 region has 15 residues. Germline-derived CDR1 and CDR2 are SQVTM and ANQGSEA.

This clonotype occurred once. The rearrangement links TRBV20-1 to TRBJ2-4; D not certain. V lost 3 bases to trimming and J lost 7 bases, with 7 bases between them. The CDR3 runs 11 residues. Germline V gene data show CDR1 as DFQATT and CDR2 as SNEGSKA (reference sequence). The CDR3 coding sequence is TGCAGTGCTAGCTTTTGGAACATTCAGTACTTC. Encoded protein: CSASFWNIQYF.